The 17 T cell receptor beta chains below come from one sample, sequenced in a study of blood T cell repertoires in COVID-19. The repertoire was sequenced with immunoSEQ multiplex PCR; TCRdb's copy has only in-frame clones and lacks some. The sample contains 200,000 or so clones, 84% of which appear only once. Material: peripheral blood. Receptors were obtained from a middle-aged man who had recovered from COVID-19.

This rearrangement joins TRBV2 to TRBJ2-3; D unclear. With 6 bases removed from V and 3 bases from J, the gap between germline ends came to 4 bases. The germline CDR1 and CDR2 sequences are SNHLY and FYNNEI. This CDR3 is 11 amino acids long. The CDR3 coding sequence is TGTGCCAGCAGCCCTACAGATACGCAGTATTTT. It is translated as CASSPTDTQYF.

This chain joins TRBV6-5 and TRBJ2-1, with 10 bases matching TRBD1. The germline V gene encodes CDR1 MNHEY and CDR2 SVGAGI. The J segment lost 10 bases and the V segment lost 6 bases, leaving 9 bases of the junction unmatched. CDR3 length: 14 residues. The CDR3 spells CASRPGQGFGEQFF. In DNA, the CDR3 is TGTGCCAGCAGGCCGGGACAGGGGTTCGGGGAGCAGTTCTTC.

This chain joins TRBV27 and TRBJ2-7; 8 nucleotides match TRBD1. CDR1 MNHEY and CDR2 SMNVEV come from the germline V gene (reference sequence). The CDR3 is made up of 13 amino acids. V was pared by 7 bases and J by 3 bases, with 5 bases of the junction left unmatched. The CDR3 DNA follows: TGTGCCAGCACTCGGACAGGGAGCTACGAGCAGTACTTC. Its protein is CASTRTGSYEQYF.

The rearrangement uses TRBV5-1 and TRBJ1-4; 9 positions match TRBD1. CDR1 SGHRS and CDR2 YFSETQ come from the germline V gene. J gave up 6 bases and V 4 bases, and 7 bases lay outside the gene matches. This CDR3 contains 15 residues. The CDR3 bases are TGCGCCAGCAGCGGGCCGGGACAGGGTTATGAAAAACTGTTTTTT. Protein sequence: CASSGPGQGYEKLFF.

V is TRBV5-5 and J is TRBJ2-3, with 11 bases matching TRBD2. The ends lost 4 bases at V and 6 bases at J; junction bases unmatched: 7. The CDR3 contains 15 residues. Germline values: CDR1 SGHKS, CDR2 YYEKEE (reference sequence). Here the CDR3 reads CASSEGTSGGDTQYF. The CDR3 nucleotides are TGTGCCAGCAGCGAAGGGACTAGCGGCGGGGATACGCAGTATTTT.

This clone was counted at least ten times. The chain combines TRBV29-1 with TRBJ2-7; 9 positions match TRBD1. In germline, CDR1 is SQVTM, CDR2 ANQGSEA. CDR3 length equals 14 residues. V lost 5 bases and J lost 4; bases outside the gene matches: 9. The CDR3 reads CSVIRDRVGYEQYF. CDR3 coding DNA: TGCAGCGTTATCCGGGACAGGGTCGGTTACGAGCAGTACTTC.

This clone turned up a few times. One end of the junction is discordant with germline, which a read error may explain. The chain uses TRBV11-2 and TRBJ1-6; the D is unclear. The CDR3 spans 14 residues. Germline assignment: CDR1 SGHAT and CDR2 FQNNGV. CDR3 region: CASSLDTSLRPLHF. The CDR3 DNA sequence: TGTGCCAGCAGCCTAGACACGTCTCTACGACCCCTCCACTTT.

The chain carries TRBV29-1 and TRBJ1-6; D call uncertain. Germline V gene lookup returns CDR1 SQVTM and CDR2 ANQGSEA. The V gene lost 4 bases and the J gene lost 8 bases, with 15 bases spanning the gap. The CDR3 sequence is 14 residues long. In nucleotides, the CDR3 is TGCAGCGTTGCTATCGCTGGAGTCGATTCACCCCTCCACTTT. It encodes CSVAIAGVDSPLHF.

The V gene is TRBV7-2, the J gene TRBJ2-2, with D tentatively TRBD1 (5 bases). Germline CDR1 reads SGHTA; CDR2 reads FQGNSA. This CDR3 contains 15 residues. Trimming stripped 2 bases from V and 5 bases from J, with 12 bases between. The DNA of the CDR3 is TGTGCCAGCAGCTTAATTTTCTCAGGGACCGGGGAGCTGTTTTTT. Translated: CASSLIFSGTGELFF.

This sequence joins TRBV7-2 and TRBJ2-1, with no clear D. Trimming took off 4 bases at V and 0 bases at J, with 13 bases between the two ends. The CDR3 contains 16 residues. CDR1 and CDR2 (germline): SGHTA, FQGNSA. DNA of the CDR3: TGTGCCAGCAGCTCTGGGTCACTAAGCTCCTACAATGAGCAGTTCTTC. Its protein is CASSSGSLSSYNEQFF.

J is TRBJ2-5 and V is TRBV19; TRBD1 is a possible D gene (5 bases). Trimming removed 6 bases from V and 4 bases from J, with 12 bases in between. The CDR3 loop spans 13 amino acids. Germline V gives CDR1 LNHDA, CDR2 SQIVND (reference sequence). This chain's CDR3 is CASSFMQGETQYF. Here the CDR3 DNA reads TGTGCCAGTAGCTTTATGCAGGGAGAGACCCAGTACTTC.

The chain recombines TRBV6-6 with TRBJ2-1, with D unresolved. Between the trimmed V and J ends, which lost 2 bases and 4 bases, there was a span of 6 bases. This CDR3 has 13 residues. The germline CDR1 and CDR2 sequences are MNHNY and SVGAGI (reference sequence). The CDR3 nucleotides are TGTGCCAGCAGTTACGCCGGTTACAATGAGCAGTTCTTC. This encodes CASSYAGYNEQFF.

This chain links TRBV12-3 or TRBV12-4 with TRBJ1-2, with D uncertain. The germline V and J ends were trimmed by 6 bases and 4 bases, with 9 bases remaining between them. The CDR3 totals 12 residues. The chain's CDR3 is CASRSSFYGYTF. CDR3 coding DNA: TGTGCCAGCAGGTCTTCCTTCTATGGCTACACCTTC.

The chain joins TRBV7-2 to TRBJ2-7; D is possibly TRBD2 (6 bases). This CDR3 spans 14 amino acids. The V end lost 5 bases, the J end lost 5 bases, and 16 bases lay between the germline ends. The V gene's germline CDR1 is SGHTA and CDR2 FQGNSA. For the CDR3, the DNA is TGTGCCAGCAGCCCCTCCCTAGCGAGCGACGAGCAGTACTTC. Its translation: CASSPSLASDEQYF.

The chain couples TRBV6-2 or TRBV6-3 to TRBJ2-3, with D possibly being TRBD1 (5 bases). CDR1 is MNHEY and CDR2 is SVGEGT in the germline V gene. This CDR3 contains 14 residues. Trimming took off 6 bases at V and 2 bases at J, with 12 bases between the two ends. CDR3 coding DNA: TGTGCCAGCAGCGGCGGACACCTCACAGATACGCAGTATTTT. Amino acids: CASSGGHLTDTQYF.

This clone was picked up a small number of times. The chain couples TRBV9 to TRBJ2-2, with 8 bases matching TRBD1. Germline CDR1 reads SGDLS; CDR2 reads YYNGEE. There are 17 residues in the CDR3. The J segment lost 7 bases and the V segment lost 3 bases, leaving 14 bases of the junction unmatched. The CDR3: CASSGGPGTGRDGELFF. The CDR3 DNA sequence: TGTGCCAGCAGCGGCGGACCCGGGACAGGTAGGGACGGGGAGCTGTTTTTT.

The chain has TRBV9 and TRBJ2-7; TRBD1 agrees at 7 bases. Trimming at V came to 0 bases and at J to 3 bases, leaving 6 bases not matched to a gene. This CDR3 contains 15 residues. Per the germline V gene, CDR1 is SGDLS and CDR2 is YYNGEE. CDR3 nucleotides: TGTGCCAGCAGCGTAGATGAACAGGGGATCTACGAGCAGTACTTC. It is translated as CASSVDEQGIYEQYF. Supplemented by reference TRBV9 and TRBJ2-7, the full variable domain reads DSGVTQTPKHLITATGQRVTLRCSPRSGDLSVYWYQQSLDQGLQFLIQYYNGEERAKGNILERFSAQQFPDLHSELNLSSLELGDSALYFCASSVDEQGIYEQYFGPGTRLTVT.